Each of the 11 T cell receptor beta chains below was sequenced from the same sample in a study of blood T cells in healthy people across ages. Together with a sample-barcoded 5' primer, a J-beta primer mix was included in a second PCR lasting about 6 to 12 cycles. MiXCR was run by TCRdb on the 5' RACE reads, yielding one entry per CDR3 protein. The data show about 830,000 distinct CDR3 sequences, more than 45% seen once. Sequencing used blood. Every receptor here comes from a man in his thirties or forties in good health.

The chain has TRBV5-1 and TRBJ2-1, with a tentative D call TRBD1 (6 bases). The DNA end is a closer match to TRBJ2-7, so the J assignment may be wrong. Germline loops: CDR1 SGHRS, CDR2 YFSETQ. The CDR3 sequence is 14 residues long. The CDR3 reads CASSLVRGQGEQYF. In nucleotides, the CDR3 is TGCGCCAGCAGCTTGGTCAGGGGTCAGGGGGAGCAGTACTTC.

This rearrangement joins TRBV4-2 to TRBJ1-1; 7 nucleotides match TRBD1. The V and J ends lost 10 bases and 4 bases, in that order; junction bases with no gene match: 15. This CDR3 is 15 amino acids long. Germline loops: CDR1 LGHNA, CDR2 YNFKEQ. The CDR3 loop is CATTRIEGARTEAFF. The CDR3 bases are TGTGCCACCACGAGGATAGAGGGGGCGCGCACTGAAGCTTTCTTT.

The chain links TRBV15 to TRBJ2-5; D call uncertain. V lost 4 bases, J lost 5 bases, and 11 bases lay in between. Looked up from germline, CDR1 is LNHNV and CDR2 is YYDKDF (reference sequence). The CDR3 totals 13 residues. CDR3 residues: CATSKPSLETQYF. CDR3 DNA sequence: TGTGCCACCAGCAAACCTAGTTTGGAGACCCAGTACTTC.

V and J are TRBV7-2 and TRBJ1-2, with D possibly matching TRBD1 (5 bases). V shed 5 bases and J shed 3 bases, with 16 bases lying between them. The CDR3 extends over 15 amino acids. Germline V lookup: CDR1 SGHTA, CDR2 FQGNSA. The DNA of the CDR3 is TGTGCCAGCAGCCGAGGCGGGGGGGACGACTATGGCTACACCTTC. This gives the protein CASSRGGGDDYGYTF.

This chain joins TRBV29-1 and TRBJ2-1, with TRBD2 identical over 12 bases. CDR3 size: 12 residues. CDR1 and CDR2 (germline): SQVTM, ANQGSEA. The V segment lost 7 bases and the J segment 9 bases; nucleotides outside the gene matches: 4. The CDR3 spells CSGLAGVSEQFF. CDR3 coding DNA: TGCAGCGGACTAGCGGGAGTTAGTGAGCAGTTCTTC.

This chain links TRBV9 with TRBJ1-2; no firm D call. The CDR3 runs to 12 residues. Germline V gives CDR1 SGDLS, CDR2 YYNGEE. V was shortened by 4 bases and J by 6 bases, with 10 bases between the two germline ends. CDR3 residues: CASSIDENGYTF. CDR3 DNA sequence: TGTGCCAGCAGCATAGACGAGAATGGCTACACCTTC.

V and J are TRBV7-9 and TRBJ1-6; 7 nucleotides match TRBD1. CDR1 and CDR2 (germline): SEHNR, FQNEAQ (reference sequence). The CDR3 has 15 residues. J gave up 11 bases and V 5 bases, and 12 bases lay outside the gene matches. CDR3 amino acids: CASSHRGGESAPLHF. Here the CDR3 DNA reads TGTGCCAGCAGCCACAGGGGAGGTGAATCGGCACCCCTCCACTTT.

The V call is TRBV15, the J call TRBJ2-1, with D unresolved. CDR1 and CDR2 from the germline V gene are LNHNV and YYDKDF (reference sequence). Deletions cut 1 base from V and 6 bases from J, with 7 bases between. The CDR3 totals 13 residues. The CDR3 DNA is TGTGCCACCAGCAGAGGAACCATCAATGAGCAGTTCTTC. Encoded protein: CATSRGTINEQFF. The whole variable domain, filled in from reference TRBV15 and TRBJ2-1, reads DAMVIQNPRYQVTQFGKPVTLSCSQTLNHNVMYWYQQKSSQAPKLLFHYYDKDFNNEADTPDNFQSRRPNTSFCFLDIRSPGLGDTAMYLCATSRGTINEQFFGPGTRLTVL.

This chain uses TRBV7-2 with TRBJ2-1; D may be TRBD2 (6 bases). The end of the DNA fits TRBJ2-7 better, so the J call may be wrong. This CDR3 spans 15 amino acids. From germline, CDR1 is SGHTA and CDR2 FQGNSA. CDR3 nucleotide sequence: TGTGCCAGCAGCCTAACGGGAGACACCTACAATGAGCAGTACTTC. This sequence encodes CASSLTGDTYNEQYF.

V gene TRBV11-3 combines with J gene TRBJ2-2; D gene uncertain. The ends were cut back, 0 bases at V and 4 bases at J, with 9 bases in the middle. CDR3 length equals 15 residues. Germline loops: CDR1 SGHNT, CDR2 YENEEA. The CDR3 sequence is CASSLDWSSTGELFF. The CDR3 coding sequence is TGTGCCAGCAGCTTAGATTGGTCGAGCACCGGGGAGCTGTTTTTT.

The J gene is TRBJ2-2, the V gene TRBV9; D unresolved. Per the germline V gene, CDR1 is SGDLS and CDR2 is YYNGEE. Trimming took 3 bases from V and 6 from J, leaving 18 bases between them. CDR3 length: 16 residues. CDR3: CASSERRTTLSGELFF. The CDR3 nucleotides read TGTGCCAGCAGCGAACGACGGACCACTCTCTCCGGGGAGCTGTTTTTT.